A selection of T cell receptor beta chains follows, all from one sample in a study of cytomegalovirus exposure and HLA in healthy donors. The repertoire was sequenced with immunoSEQ multiplex PCR; TCRdb's copy has only in-frame clones and lacks some. This table holds some 130,000 clones, around 89% found once. Sequenced: PBMCs. These receptors all come from a woman in her late teens or twenties in good health and CMV-seropositive. Each CDR3 is given with its conserved first and last residue. Each record gives: clone size, J gene, V gene, D gene, CDR3 DNA, CDR3 protein. D genes are given only for firm matches. Clone size is stated in some rows and not others, as once, few, many or a class when expanded.

clone_size: .
j_call: TRBJ1-2
v_call: TRBV6-5
d_call: .
cdr3_nt: TGTGCCAGCAGTAACCGACAGACAGTTAACTATGGCTACACCTTC
cdr3_aa: CASSNRQTVNYGYTF

clone_size: few
j_call: TRBJ1-5
v_call: TRBV6-5
d_call: TRBD1
cdr3_nt: TGTGCCAGCAGACGACAGGGTAGCAATCAGCCCCAGCATTTT
cdr3_aa: CASRRQGSNQPQHF

clone_size: once
j_call: TRBJ2-4
v_call: TRBV5-1
d_call: TRBD1
cdr3_nt: TGCGCCAGCAGCTTCGGACAGGGGGGCATTCAGTACTTC
cdr3_aa: CASSFGQGGIQYF

clone_size: .
j_call: TRBJ2-7
v_call: TRBV7-6
d_call: TRBD2
cdr3_nt: TGTGCCAGCAGCTTAGGGGAGAGCGGGAGTTTTTTGGACGAGCAGTACTTC
cdr3_aa: CASSLGESGSFLDEQYF

clone_size: once
j_call: TRBJ1-5
v_call: TRBV27
d_call: .
cdr3_nt: TGTGCCAGCAGCCCCGGCCGGGACAATCAGCCCCAGCATTTT
cdr3_aa: CASSPGRDNQPQHF

clone_size: .
j_call: TRBJ2-3
v_call: TRBV19
d_call: .
cdr3_nt: TGTGCCAGTAGTATCCCCGGCGGGGGCACAGATACGCAGTATTTT
cdr3_aa: CASSIPGGGTDTQYF

clone_size: .
j_call: TRBJ1-3
v_call: TRBV9
d_call: TRBD1
cdr3_nt: TGTGCCAGCGGGGGACAGGGGGCTAACACCATATATTTT
cdr3_aa: CASGGQGANTIYF

clone_size: .
j_call: TRBJ1-5
v_call: TRBV4-2
d_call: .
cdr3_nt: TGTGCCAGCAGCCAAGACGGTAATAGCAATCAGCCCCAGCATTTT
cdr3_aa: CASSQDGNSNQPQHF

clone_size: .
j_call: TRBJ2-3
v_call: TRBV5-6
d_call: TRBD1
cdr3_nt: TGTGCCAGCAGCTCACCGACAGGGGGGCCAGATACGCAGTATTTT
cdr3_aa: CASSSPTGGPDTQYF

clone_size: few
j_call: TRBJ2-7
v_call: TRBV2
d_call: .
cdr3_nt: TGTGCCAGCAGACCCACGGACAGTCGATCCTCCTACGAGCAGTACTTC
cdr3_aa: CASRPTDSRSSYEQYF

clone_size: .
j_call: TRBJ2-1
v_call: TRBV9
d_call: TRBD2
cdr3_nt: TGTGCCAGCAGCGTAGCGGGGGGGCCGAGCAATGAGCAGTTCTTC
cdr3_aa: CASSVAGGPSNEQFF

clone_size: .
j_call: TRBJ2-5
v_call: TRBV7-9
d_call: .
cdr3_nt: TGTGCCAGCAGCTTAGAGTCTTACAGGGTAGAGACCCAGTACTTC
cdr3_aa: CASSLESYRVETQYF

clone_size: .
j_call: TRBJ2-1
v_call: TRBV6-5
d_call: TRBD1
cdr3_nt: TGTGCCAGCAGTTACCGGAACAGGGGTTCCTACAATGAGCAGTTCTTC
cdr3_aa: CASSYRNRGSYNEQFF

clone_size: .
j_call: TRBJ2-1
v_call: TRBV7-9
d_call: TRBD2
cdr3_nt: TGTGCCAGCAGCACTCGGACTAGCGGAGCTTACTCCTACAATGAGCAGTTCTTC
cdr3_aa: CASSTRTSGAYSYNEQFF

clone_size: .
j_call: TRBJ1-4
v_call: TRBV9
d_call: .
cdr3_nt: TGTGCCAGCAATCCCGGGTTGTCGACGAAGGAGGAAAAACTGTTTTTT
cdr3_aa: CASNPGLSTKEEKLFF

clone_size: .
j_call: TRBJ1-5
v_call: TRBV6-5
d_call: .
cdr3_nt: TGTGCCATTAATTTGGATGGACAGAACAATCAGCCCCAGCATTTT
cdr3_aa: CAINLDGQNNQPQHF

clone_size: .
j_call: TRBJ2-5
v_call: TRBV5-1
d_call: TRBD1
cdr3_nt: TGCGCCAGCAGCTTAGACAGGGTCGAAGAGACCCAGTACTTC
cdr3_aa: CASSLDRVEETQYF

clone_size: once
j_call: TRBJ1-4
v_call: TRBV4-2
d_call: TRBD1
cdr3_nt: TGTGCCAGCAGCCAAGAAGGAATAGTGGGACAGGGAAGTGAAAAACTGTTTTTT
cdr3_aa: CASSQEGIVGQGSEKLFF

clone_size: .
j_call: TRBJ1-2
v_call: TRBV7-2
d_call: .
cdr3_nt: TGTGCCAGCAGCTCTCACCGGACAGATGGCTACACCTTC
cdr3_aa: CASSSHRTDGYTF

clone_size: .
j_call: TRBJ2-7
v_call: TRBV7-3
d_call: .
cdr3_nt: TGTGCCAGCAGCGCGTGGGAGGAGGCTCCCTCCTACGAGCAGTACTTC
cdr3_aa: CASSAWEEAPSYEQYF

clone_size: .
j_call: TRBJ1-5
v_call: TRBV28
d_call: .
cdr3_nt: TGTGCCAGCAGCCCAGGCGGGGGGCGTCGGCCCCAGCATTTT
cdr3_aa: CASSPGGGRRPQHF

clone_size: .
j_call: TRBJ2-1
v_call: TRBV5-1
d_call: TRBD2
cdr3_nt: TGCGCCAGCAGCTTATCTAGCGGGGGGGTGCGCCTCAATGAGCAGTTCTTC
cdr3_aa: CASSLSSGGVRLNEQFF

clone_size: .
j_call: TRBJ2-2
v_call: TRBV6-5
d_call: .
cdr3_nt: TGTGCCAGCAGTTACTCCCGCACCGGGGAGCTGTTTTTT
cdr3_aa: CASSYSRTGELFF

clone_size: .
j_call: TRBJ1-3
v_call: TRBV5-4
d_call: .
cdr3_nt: TGTGCCAGCAGCCGTCAGGGGCCTGGAAACACCATATATTTT
cdr3_aa: CASSRQGPGNTIYF

clone_size: once
j_call: TRBJ1-2
v_call: TRBV18
d_call: .
cdr3_nt: TGTGCCAGCCAGTATGGAGCAGCTAACTATGGCTACACCTTC
cdr3_aa: CASQYGAANYGYTF

clone_size: .
j_call: TRBJ1-1
v_call: TRBV28
d_call: .
cdr3_nt: TGTGCCAGCAGTTTTCTTTCCCCGACTGAAGCTTTCTTT
cdr3_aa: CASSFLSPTEAFF

clone_size: .
j_call: TRBJ1-5
v_call: TRBV18
d_call: TRBD1
cdr3_nt: TGTGCCAGCTCATCGACAGGGGAAGATCGGCCCCAGCATTTT
cdr3_aa: CASSSTGEDRPQHF

clone_size: few
j_call: TRBJ1-2
v_call: TRBV7-9
d_call: .
cdr3_nt: TGTGCCAGCAGTAAACAGGAGATACCCCACTATGGCTACACCTTC
cdr3_aa: CASSKQEIPHYGYTF

clone_size: .
j_call: TRBJ2-7
v_call: TRBV5-4
d_call: TRBD1
cdr3_nt: TGTGCCAGCAGCCTGACAGGGGGCGAGCAGTACTTC
cdr3_aa: CASSLTGGEQYF

clone_size: .
j_call: TRBJ2-3
v_call: TRBV13
d_call: TRBD2
cdr3_nt: TGTGCCAGCAGCTACCCCCATCCGGGGGGGAGCACAGATACGCAGTATTTT
cdr3_aa: CASSYPHPGGSTDTQYF

clone_size: once
j_call: TRBJ2-1
v_call: TRBV29-1
d_call: TRBD1
cdr3_nt: TGCAGCGTTACCGGGACAGAAGACATACTATCCTACAATGAGCAGTTCTTC
cdr3_aa: CSVTGTEDILSYNEQFF

clone_size: .
j_call: TRBJ2-1
v_call: TRBV13
d_call: .
cdr3_nt: TGTGCCAGCAGCCGGGACTCAACCTACAATGAGCAGTTCTTC
cdr3_aa: CASSRDSTYNEQFF

clone_size: .
j_call: TRBJ1-2
v_call: TRBV5-6
d_call: .
cdr3_nt: TGTGCCAGCACCACCCGAGTCCTGATATATGGCTACACCTTC
cdr3_aa: CASTTRVLIYGYTF

clone_size: .
j_call: TRBJ2-7
v_call: TRBV4-2
d_call: TRBD2
cdr3_nt: TGTGCCAGCAGCCAAGATCCCCAGCGGGGGGCAGCTTACGAGCAGTACTTC
cdr3_aa: CASSQDPQRGAAYEQYF

clone_size: .
j_call: TRBJ2-7
v_call: TRBV19
d_call: .
cdr3_nt: TGTGCCAGTAGGCCTAACGGACAAACCTACGAGCAGTACTTC
cdr3_aa: CASRPNGQTYEQYF